Reported below is one TCR beta chain. Per the study methods: Reference gene primer amplification in the assay estimated nucleated cell counts. Libraries were prepared by immunoSEQ multiplex PCR; TCRdb keeps only in-frame clonotypes and omits some of them. V, J and clone size are those of that table, while D and trimming were read from the DNA. The data show 110,000 or so clones, with 75% to 90% seen just once and approximately 1.1% held by the top ten. The data are from a study of blood T cell repertoires in COVID-19. Study-level background: Italy, Spain and the United States were the sources of the convalescent and acute COVID-19 samples. T cells, B-cell-depleted T cells, or PBMCs supplied cDNA or gDNA.

CDR3 length: 12 amino acids. CDR1 and CDR2 (germline): WNHNN, SYGVQD (reference sequence). Trimming took off 9 bases at V and 5 bases at J, with 13 bases between the two ends. The rearrangement links TRBV10-1 to TRBJ1-2; D gene uncertain. The sequencing sample was made of peripheral blood. The source is a human donor in a cohort sampled during active COVID-19. CDR3 coding DNA: TGCGCCAGAAGTACATTGGCTTATGGCTACACCTTC. This gives the protein CARSTLAYGYTF.